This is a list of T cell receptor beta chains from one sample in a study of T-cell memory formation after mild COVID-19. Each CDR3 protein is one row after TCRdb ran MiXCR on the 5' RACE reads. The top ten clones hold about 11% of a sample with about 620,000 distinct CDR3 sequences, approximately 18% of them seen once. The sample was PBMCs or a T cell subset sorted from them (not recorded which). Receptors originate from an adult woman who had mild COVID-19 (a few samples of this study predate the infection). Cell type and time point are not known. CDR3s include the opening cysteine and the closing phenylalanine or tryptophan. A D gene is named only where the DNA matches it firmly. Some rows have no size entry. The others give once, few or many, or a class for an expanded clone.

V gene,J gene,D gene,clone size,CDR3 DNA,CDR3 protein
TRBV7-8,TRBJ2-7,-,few,TGTGCCAGCAGCTTACCCAGGGACGAGCAGTACTTC,CASSLPRDEQYF
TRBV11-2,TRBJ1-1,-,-,TGTGCCAGCTATTATTTCCGCGGTGGTGAAGCTTTCTTT,CASYYFRGGEAFF
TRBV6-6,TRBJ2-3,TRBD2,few,TGTGCCAGCTCCGCCCTCGGGGGGTTCACAGATACGCAGTATTTT,CASSALGGFTDTQYF
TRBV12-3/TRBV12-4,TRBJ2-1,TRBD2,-,TGTGCCAGCACCTTGGGGCTAGCGGGAGTCAATGAGCAGTTCTTC,CASTLGLAGVNEQFF
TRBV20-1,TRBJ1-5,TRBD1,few,TGCAGTGCTGGACAGGGAGATGATCAGCCCCAGCATTTT,CSAGQGDDQPQHF
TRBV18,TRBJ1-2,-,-,TGTGCCAGCTCACCAACTAATACAGGGTCGGGCTATGGCTACACCTTC,CASSPTNTGSGYGYTF
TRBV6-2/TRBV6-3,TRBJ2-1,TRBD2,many,TGTGCCAGCAGTCAGCTAGCGGGGGGCTACAATGAGCAGTTCTTC,CASSQLAGGYNEQFF
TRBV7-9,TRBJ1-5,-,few,TGTGCCAGCAGCTTAGGAGGGTTGGGAGAGGGTCAGCCCCAGCATTTT,CASSLGGLGEGQPQHF
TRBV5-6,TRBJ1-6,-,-,TGTGCCAGCACCACGCGGGGCCTTCTCTATAATTCACCCCTCCACTTT,CASTTRGLLYNSPLHF
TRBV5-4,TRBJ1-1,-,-,TGTGCCAGCAGCTTGGGCTGGGGGTTGAACACTGAAGCTTTCTTT,CASSLGWGLNTEAFF
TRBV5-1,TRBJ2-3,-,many,TGCGCCAGCGCCCGGGACACCACCACAGATACGCAGTATTTT,CASARDTTTDTQYF
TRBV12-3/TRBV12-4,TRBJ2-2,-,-,TGTGCCAGCAGTGGGGGAGAAGACGGGGAGCTGTTTTTT,CASSGGEDGELFF
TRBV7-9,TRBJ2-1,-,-,TGTGCCAGCAGCCCAGGGGAAAGTCGAGGGCAGTTCTTC,CASSPGESRGQFF
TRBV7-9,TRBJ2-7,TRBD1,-,TGTGCCAGCAGCCCCGGGACAGGGGAATTCCGCGAGCAGTACTTC,CASSPGTGEFREQYF
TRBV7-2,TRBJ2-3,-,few,TGTGCCAGCAGCCCACAGATAGATACGCAGTATTTT,CASSPQIDTQYF
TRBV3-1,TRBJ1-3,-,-,TGTGCCAGCAGCCAAGCCAACTCTGGAAACACCATATATTTT,CASSQANSGNTIYF
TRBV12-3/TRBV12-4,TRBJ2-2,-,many,TGTGCCAGCAGCCCCCCCGGGGAGCTGTTTTTT,CASSPPGELFF
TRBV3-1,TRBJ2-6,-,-,TGTGCCACCCTAAACCCTGGGGCCAACGTCCTGACTTTC,CATLNPGANVLTF
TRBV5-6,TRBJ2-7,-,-,TGTGCCAGCAGCTTCGGGTCCCACGAGCAGTACTTC,CASSFGSHEQYF
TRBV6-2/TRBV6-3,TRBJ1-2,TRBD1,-,TGTGCCAGCAGTGCTCCGGGACAGGGTCCAACTAAGAGTGGCTACACCTTC,CASSAPGQGPTKSGYTF
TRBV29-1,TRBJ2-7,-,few,TGCAGCGTGGCCCCAGGGGGGAGTTCGGCCTACGAGCAGTACTTC,CSVAPGGSSAYEQYF
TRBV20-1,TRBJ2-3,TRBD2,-,TGCAGTGTGTTTGGGGGGGGCACAGATACGCAGTATTTT,CSVFGGGTDTQYF
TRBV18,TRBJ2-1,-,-,TGTGCCAGCTCACCTTATTCGCGTGGCAATGAGCAGTTCTTC,CASSPYSRGNEQFF
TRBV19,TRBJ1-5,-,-,TGTGCCAGTAGTATAGTTTTACAGGGCCAGCCCCAGCATTTT,CASSIVLQGQPQHF
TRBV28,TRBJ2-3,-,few,TGTGCCAGCAGGCCCGGCGTACATGTCACAGATACGCAGTATTTT,CASRPGVHVTDTQYF
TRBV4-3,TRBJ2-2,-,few,TGCGCCAGCAGAGACAGTGGATACACCGGGGAGCTGTTTTTT,CASRDSGYTGELFF
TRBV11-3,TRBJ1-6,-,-,TGTGCCAGCAGCGCCGTAGGGGATTCACCCCTCCACTTT,CASSAVGDSPLHF
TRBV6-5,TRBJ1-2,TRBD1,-,TGTGCCAGCAGTTACTCGATACCCCTCAGGGGGCAAGGCTACACCTTC,CASSYSIPLRGQGYTF
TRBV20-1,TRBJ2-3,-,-,TGCAGTGCTAGAGACGTGACGGCCAGCACAGATACGCAGTATTTT,CSARDVTASTDTQYF
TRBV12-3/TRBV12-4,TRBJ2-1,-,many,TGTGCCACCCAACCCAGCAGAGCCGACTCCTACAATGAGCAGTTCTTC,CATQPSRADSYNEQFF
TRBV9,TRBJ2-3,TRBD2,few,TGTGCCAGCAGCGTAGGGGGACTAGCGGGATCGATGTATCCAGATACGCAGTATTTT,CASSVGGLAGSMYPDTQYF
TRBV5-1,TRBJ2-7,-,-,TGCGCCAGCAGCTTTCGGGAGCCCTCCTACGAGCAGTACTTC,CASSFREPSYEQYF
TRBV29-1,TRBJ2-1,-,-,TGCAGCGTTGATCGTGGGAGTTCCTACAATGAGCAGTTCTTC,CSVDRGSSYNEQFF
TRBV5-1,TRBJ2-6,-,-,TGCGCCAGCAGCTTAAGGGCCAACGTCCTGACTTTC,CASSLRANVLTF
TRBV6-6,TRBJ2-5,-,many,TGTGCCAGCAGTTACTCCACCTCCGGTGCCAGCCAAGAGACCCAGTACTTC,CASSYSTSGASQETQYF
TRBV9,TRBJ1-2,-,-,TGTGCCAGCAGCACCCGGGGGGGCGATGGCTACACCTTC,CASSTRGGDGYTF
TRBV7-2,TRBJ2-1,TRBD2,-,TGTGCCAGCAGCTCGGGACTAGCCCCGGGTCTAAATGAGCAGTTCTTC,CASSSGLAPGLNEQFF
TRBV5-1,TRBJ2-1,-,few,TGCGCCAGCAGCTCTACGGGTGAGCAGTTCTTC,CASSSTGEQFF
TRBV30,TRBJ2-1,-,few,TGTGCCTGGAGCGGGGGCAGGGGCTACAATGAGCAGTTCTTC,CAWSGGRGYNEQFF
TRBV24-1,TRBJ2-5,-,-,TGTGCCACCAGTGACCGCCCGGGACTCCGGACCCAAGAGACCCAGTACTTC,CATSDRPGLRTQETQYF
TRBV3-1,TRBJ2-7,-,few,TGTGCCAGCAGCCCCGGACTTTTGAGCGAGCAGTACTTC,CASSPGLLSEQYF
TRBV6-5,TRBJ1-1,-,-,TGTGCCAGCAGTGGGGCAATGAACACTGAAGCTTTCTTT,CASSGAMNTEAFF
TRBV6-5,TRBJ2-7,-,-,TGTGCCAGCAGTTATGGACCGTCCGGTGGCGAGCAGTACTTC,CASSYGPSGGEQYF
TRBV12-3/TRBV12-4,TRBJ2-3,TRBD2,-,TGTGCCAGCAGTTTTCGGGGACTAGCGACCTCCAATACGCAGTATTTT,CASSFRGLATSNTQYF
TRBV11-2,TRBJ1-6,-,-,TGTGCCAGCAGCTTAGATTTGGGGACCTCTTTCGCCCCCCTCCACTTT,CASSLDLGTSFAPLHF